This T cell receptor (beta chain) was retrieved from a study of control samples from healthy donors and cancer patients. The method was immunoSEQ multiplex PCR; TCRdb's version includes in-frame clones alone and lacks a portion of them. The sample holds about 93,000 clones; roughly nine tenths are singletons and the top ten take around 14%. This clone has more than one count but fewer than ten. V was cut by 5 bases and J by 7 bases, with 8 bases left in between. CDR3 length equals 11 residues. Germline CDR1 and CDR2: SEHNR and FQNEAQ (reference sequence). The clonotype was recovered from a woman in her 70s in good health. The V call is TRBV7-9, the J call TRBJ1-1; D not certain. The sample was blood. The CDR3 nucleotides read TGTGCCAGCAGCCCCCTCAGTGAAGCTTTCTTT. Protein sequence: CASSPLSEAFF.